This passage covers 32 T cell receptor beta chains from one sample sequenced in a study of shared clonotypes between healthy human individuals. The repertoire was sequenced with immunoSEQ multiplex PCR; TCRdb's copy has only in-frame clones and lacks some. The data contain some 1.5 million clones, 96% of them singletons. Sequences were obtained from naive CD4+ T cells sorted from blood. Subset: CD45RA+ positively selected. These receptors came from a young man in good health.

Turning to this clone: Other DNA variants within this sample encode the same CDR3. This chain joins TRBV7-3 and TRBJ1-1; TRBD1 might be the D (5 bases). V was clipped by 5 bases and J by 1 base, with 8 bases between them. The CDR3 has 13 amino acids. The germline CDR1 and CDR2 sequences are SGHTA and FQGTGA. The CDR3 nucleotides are TGTGCCAGCAGCCGGGACGGGAACACTGAAGCTTTCTTT. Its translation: CASSRDGNTEAFF.

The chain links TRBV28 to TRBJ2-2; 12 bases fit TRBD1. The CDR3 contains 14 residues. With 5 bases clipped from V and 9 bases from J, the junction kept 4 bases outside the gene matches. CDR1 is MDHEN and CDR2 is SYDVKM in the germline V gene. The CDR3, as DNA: TGTGCCAGCAGTGGGACAGGGGGCTTCAGGGAGCTGTTTTTT. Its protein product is CASSGTGGFRELFF.

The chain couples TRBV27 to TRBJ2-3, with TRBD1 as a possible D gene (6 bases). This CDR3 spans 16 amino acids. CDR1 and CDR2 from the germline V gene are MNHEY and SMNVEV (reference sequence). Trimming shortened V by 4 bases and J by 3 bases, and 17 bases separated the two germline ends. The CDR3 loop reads CASSSRGRVVTDTQYF. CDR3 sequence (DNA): TGTGCCAGCAGTTCCAGGGGACGGGTCGTGACAGATACGCAGTATTTT.

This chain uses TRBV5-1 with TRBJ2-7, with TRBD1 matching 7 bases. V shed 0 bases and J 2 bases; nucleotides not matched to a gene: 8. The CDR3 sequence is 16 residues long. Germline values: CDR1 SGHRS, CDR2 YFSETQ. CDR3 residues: CASSLDSRQGPYEQYF. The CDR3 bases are TGCGCCAGCAGCTTGGACTCCCGACAGGGCCCCTACGAGCAGTACTTC.

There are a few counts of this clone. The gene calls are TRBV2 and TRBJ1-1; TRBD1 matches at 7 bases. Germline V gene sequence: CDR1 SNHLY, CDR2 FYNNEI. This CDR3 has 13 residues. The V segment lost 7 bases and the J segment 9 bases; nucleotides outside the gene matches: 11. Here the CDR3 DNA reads TGTGCCAGCATGTCGGGACAGAGTGTTCAAGCTTTCTTT. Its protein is CASMSGQSVQAFF.

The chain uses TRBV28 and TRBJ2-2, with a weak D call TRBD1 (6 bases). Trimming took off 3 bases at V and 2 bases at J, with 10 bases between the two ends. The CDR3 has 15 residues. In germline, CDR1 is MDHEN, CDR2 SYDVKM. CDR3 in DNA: TGTGCCAGCAGTTTTCTCAGGGGAAACACCGGGGAGCTGTTTTTT. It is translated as CASSFLRGNTGELFF.

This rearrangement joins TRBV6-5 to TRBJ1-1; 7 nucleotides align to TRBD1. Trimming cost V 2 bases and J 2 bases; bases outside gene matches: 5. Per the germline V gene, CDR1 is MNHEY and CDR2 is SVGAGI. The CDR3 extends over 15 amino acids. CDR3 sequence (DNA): TGTGCCAGCAGTTACCGGACAGGTAGCAACACTGAAGCTTTCTTT. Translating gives CASSYRTGSNTEAFF.

CDR3 region: CASSYEGGIQFF. CDR3 coding DNA: TGCGCCAGCAGTTACGAAGGAGGTATTCAGTTCTTC. The rearrangement joins TRBV5-1 to TRBJ2-1; D perhaps matches TRBD2 (5 bases). V lost 5 bases, J lost 13 bases, and 16 bases lay in between. The CDR3 has 12 amino acids. CDR1 SGHRS and CDR2 YFSETQ come from the germline V gene.

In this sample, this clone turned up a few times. The CDR3 is CASTKNGQGAYEQYF. DNA for the CDR3: TGTGCCAGCACCAAAAACGGGCAGGGTGCCTACGAGCAGTACTTC. V gene TRBV2 combines with J gene TRBJ2-7; D perhaps matches TRBD1 (5 bases). V lost 7 bases and J 2 bases, leaving 18 bases between the germline ends. Germline CDR1 and CDR2: SNHLY and FYNNEI. The CDR3 contains 15 residues.

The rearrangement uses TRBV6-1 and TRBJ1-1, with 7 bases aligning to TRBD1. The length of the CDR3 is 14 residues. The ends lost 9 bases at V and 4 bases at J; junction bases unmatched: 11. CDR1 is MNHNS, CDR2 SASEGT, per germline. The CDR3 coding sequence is TGTGCCAGTGGACGACAGGGCCCAGCCACTGAAGCTTTCTTT. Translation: CASGRQGPATEAFF.

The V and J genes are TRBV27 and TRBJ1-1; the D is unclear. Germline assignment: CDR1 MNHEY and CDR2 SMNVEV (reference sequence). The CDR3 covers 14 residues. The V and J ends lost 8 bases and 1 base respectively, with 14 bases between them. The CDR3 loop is CASSYHRSNTEAFF. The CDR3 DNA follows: TGTGCCAGCTCGTACCACCGGTCGAACACTGAAGCTTTCTTT.

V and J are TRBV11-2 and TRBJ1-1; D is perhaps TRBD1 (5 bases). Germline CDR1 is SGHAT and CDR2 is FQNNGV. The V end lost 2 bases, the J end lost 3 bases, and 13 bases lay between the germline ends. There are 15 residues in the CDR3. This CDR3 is CASSLLRGLDTEAFF. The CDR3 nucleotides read TGTGCCAGCAGCTTATTACGGGGGTTGGACACTGAAGCTTTCTTT.

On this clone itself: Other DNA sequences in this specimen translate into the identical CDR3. CDR3 loop: CASSEGTSYEQYF. The CDR3 nucleotides read TGCGCCAGCAGTGAGGGGACGAGCTACGAGCAGTACTTC. This chain uses TRBV10-1 with TRBJ2-7; D tentatively reads TRBD1 or TRBD2 (5 bases each). Trimming pared 2 bases from V and 3 bases from J, leaving 8 bases between. This CDR3 is 13 amino acids long. Germline loops: CDR1 WNHNN, CDR2 SYGVQD (reference sequence).

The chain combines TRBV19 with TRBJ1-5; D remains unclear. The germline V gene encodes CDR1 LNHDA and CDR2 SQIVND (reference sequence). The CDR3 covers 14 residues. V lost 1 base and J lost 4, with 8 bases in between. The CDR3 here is CASSIVSRNQPQHF. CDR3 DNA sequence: TGTGCCAGTAGTATAGTCTCCAGGAATCAGCCCCAGCATTTT.

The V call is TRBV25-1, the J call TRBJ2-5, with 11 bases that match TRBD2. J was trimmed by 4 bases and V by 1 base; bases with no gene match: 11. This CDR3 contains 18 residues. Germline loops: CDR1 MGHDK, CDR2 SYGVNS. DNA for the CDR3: TGTGCCAGCAGTGAATTTAGACAGACTAGCGGGAAGGTAGAGACCCAGTACTTC. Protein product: CASSEFRQTSGKVETQYF.

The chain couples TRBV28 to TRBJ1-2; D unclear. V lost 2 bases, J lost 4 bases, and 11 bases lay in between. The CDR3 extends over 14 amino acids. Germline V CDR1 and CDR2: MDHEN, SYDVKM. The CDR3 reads CASSLIPLGYGYTF. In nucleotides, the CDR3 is TGTGCCAGCAGTTTAATCCCGCTGGGCTATGGCTACACCTTC.

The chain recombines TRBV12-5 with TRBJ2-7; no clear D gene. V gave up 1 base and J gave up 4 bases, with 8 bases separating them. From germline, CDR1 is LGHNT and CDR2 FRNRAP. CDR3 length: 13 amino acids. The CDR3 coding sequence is TGTGCTAGTGGTTTGGGGATTGGGTACGAGCAGTACTTC. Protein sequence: CASGLGIGYEQYF.

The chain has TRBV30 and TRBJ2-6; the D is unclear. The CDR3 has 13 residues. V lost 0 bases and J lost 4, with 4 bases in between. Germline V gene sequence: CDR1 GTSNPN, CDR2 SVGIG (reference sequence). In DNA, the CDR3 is TGTGCCTGGAGTGTATGGGGGGCCAACGTCCTGACTTTC. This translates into CAWSVWGANVLTF.

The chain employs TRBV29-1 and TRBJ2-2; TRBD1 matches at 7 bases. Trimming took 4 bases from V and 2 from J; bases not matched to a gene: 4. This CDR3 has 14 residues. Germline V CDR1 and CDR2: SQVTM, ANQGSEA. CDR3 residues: CSVGGTVNTGELFF. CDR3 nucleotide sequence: TGCAGCGTTGGTGGGACAGTAAACACCGGGGAGCTGTTTTTT.

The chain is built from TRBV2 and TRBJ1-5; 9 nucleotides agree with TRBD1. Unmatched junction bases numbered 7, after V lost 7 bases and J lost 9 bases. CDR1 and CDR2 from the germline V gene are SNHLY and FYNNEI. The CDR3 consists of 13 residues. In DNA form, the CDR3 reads TGTGCCAGCAACAGGGACAGGGAAAGGCCCCAGCATTTT. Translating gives CASNRDRERPQHF.

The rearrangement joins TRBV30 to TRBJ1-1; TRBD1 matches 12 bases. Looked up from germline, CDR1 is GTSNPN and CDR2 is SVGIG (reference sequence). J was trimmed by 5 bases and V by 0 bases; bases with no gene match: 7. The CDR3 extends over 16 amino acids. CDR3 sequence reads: CAWSVPGQGARTEAFF. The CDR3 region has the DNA TGTGCCTGGAGTGTACCGGGACAGGGGGCGAGAACTGAAGCTTTCTTT.

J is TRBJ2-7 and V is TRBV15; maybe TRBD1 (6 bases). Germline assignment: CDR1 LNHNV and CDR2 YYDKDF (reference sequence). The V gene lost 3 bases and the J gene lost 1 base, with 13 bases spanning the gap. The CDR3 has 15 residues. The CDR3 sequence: CATSSDRKKSYEQYF. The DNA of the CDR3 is TGTGCCACCAGCAGCGACAGGAAAAAGTCCTACGAGCAGTACTTC.

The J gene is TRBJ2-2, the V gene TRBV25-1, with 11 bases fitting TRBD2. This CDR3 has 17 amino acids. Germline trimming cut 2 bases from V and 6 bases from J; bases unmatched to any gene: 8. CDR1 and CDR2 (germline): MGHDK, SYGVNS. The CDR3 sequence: CASSEVAGGPGAGELFF. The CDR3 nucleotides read TGTGCCAGCAGTGAAGTAGCGGGAGGGCCCGGAGCCGGGGAGCTGTTTTTT.

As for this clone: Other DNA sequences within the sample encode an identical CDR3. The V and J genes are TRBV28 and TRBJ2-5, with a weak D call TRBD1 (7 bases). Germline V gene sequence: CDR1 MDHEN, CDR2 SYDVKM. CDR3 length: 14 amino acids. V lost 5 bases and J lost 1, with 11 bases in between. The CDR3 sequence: CASSPRDSQETQYF. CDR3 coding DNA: TGTGCCAGCAGTCCGCGGGACAGCCAAGAGACCCAGTACTTC.

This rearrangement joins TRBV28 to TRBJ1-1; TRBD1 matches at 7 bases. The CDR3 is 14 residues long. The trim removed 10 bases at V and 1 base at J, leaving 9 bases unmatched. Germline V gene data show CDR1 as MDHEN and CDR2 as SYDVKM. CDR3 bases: TGTGCCATCACCAGGGGGGGCGCGAACACTGAAGCTTTCTTT. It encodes CAITRGGANTEAFF.

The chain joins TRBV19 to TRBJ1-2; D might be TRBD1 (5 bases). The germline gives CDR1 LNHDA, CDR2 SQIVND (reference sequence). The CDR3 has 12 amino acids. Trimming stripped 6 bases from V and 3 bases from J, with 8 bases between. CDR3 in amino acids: CASSQGDYGYTF. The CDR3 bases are TGTGCCAGTAGCCAAGGGGACTATGGCTACACCTTC.

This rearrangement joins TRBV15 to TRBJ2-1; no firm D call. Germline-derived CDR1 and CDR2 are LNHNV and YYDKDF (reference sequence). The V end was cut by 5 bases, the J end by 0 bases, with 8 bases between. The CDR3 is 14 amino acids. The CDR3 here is CATSVGNSYNEQFF. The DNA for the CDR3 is TGTGCCACCAGCGTTGGAAACTCCTACAATGAGCAGTTCTTC.

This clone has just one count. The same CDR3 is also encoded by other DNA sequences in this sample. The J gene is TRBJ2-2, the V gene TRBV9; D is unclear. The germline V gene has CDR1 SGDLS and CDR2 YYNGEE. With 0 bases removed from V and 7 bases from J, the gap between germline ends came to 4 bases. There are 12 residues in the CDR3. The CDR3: CASSVDVGELFF. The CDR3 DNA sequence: TGTGCCAGCAGCGTAGATGTCGGGGAGCTGTTTTTT.

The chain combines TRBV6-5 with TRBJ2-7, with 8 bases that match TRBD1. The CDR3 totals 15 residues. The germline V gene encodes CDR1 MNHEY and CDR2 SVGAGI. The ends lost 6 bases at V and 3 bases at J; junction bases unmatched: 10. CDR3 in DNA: TGTGCCAGCAGATCTCCGACAGGGGCCATCTACGAGCAGTACTTC. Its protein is CASRSPTGAIYEQYF.

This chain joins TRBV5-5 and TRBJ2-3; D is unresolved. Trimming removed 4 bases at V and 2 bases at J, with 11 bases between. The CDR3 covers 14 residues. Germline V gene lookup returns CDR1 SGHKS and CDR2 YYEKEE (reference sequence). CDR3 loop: CASSRGSFTDTQYF. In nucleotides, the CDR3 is TGTGCCAGCAGCCGAGGATCTTTCACAGATACGCAGTATTTT.

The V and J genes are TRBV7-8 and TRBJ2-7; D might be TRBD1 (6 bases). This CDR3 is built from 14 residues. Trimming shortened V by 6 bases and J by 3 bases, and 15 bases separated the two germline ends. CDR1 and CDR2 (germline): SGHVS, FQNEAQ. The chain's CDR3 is CASSIGGYGYEQYF. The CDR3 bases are TGTGCCAGCAGTATAGGGGGTTACGGCTACGAGCAGTACTTC.

The CDR3 is CASGPGELATDTQYF. CDR3 DNA sequence: TGCGCCAGCGGACCAGGGGAGCTGGCCACAGATACGCAGTATTTT. The chain employs TRBV5-1 and TRBJ2-3, with a tentative D call TRBD1 (6 bases). CDR1 and CDR2 (germline): SGHRS, YFSETQ. The V and J ends lost 7 bases and 2 bases respectively, with 17 bases between them. The CDR3 sequence is 15 residues long. Together with reference TRBV5-1 and TRBJ2-3, the CDR3 gives the full variable domain: KAGVTQTPRYLIKTRGQQVTLSCSPISGHRSVSWYQQTPGQGLQFLFEYFSETQRNKGNFPGRFSGRQFSNSRSEMNVSTLELGDSALYLCASGPGELATDTQYFGPGTRLTVL.